The 23 T cell receptor beta chains in this list originate from one sample, sequenced in a study of T cell responses to AZD1222 COVID-19 vaccine. Sequencing used immunoSEQ multiplex PCR; TCRdb keeps in-frame clones, though not all of them. The data hold just under 80,000 clones, with more than 90% observed a single time. This specimen was peripheral blood, taken 28 days after the second AZD1222 dose. Every receptor here comes from an adult who received the AZD1222 COVID-19 vaccine.

The rearrangement links TRBV9 to TRBJ1-2; 9 nucleotides align to TRBD1. The CDR3 length is 14 residues. CDR1 is SGDLS, CDR2 YYNGEE, per germline. After removal of 5 bases from V and 6 bases from J, the junction contained 8 bases not matched to a gene. The CDR3 coding sequence is TGTGCCAGCAGACGGTCCGGGACAGGGCATGGCTACACCTTC. This encodes CASRRSGTGHGYTF.

This rearrangement joins TRBV7-2 to TRBJ1-1; the D gene is possibly TRBD1 (5 bases). Germline assignment: CDR1 SGHTA and CDR2 FQGNSA. V was cut by 3 bases and J by 3 bases, with 14 bases left in between. This CDR3 comprises 15 residues. The CDR3 protein is CASSFQGSQDTEAFF. CDR3 bases: TGTGCCAGCAGCTTCCAGGGTTCGCAGGACACTGAAGCTTTCTTT.

This chain uses TRBV19 with TRBJ2-5; no reliable D call. The CDR3 sequence is 12 residues long. CDR1 LNHDA and CDR2 SQIVND come from the germline V gene (reference sequence). The V end was cut by 5 bases, the J end by 2 bases, with 6 bases between. The CDR3 loop reads CASSFRQETQYF. The CDR3 coding sequence is TGTGCCAGTAGTTTCCGGCAAGAGACCCAGTACTTC.

The chain links TRBV3-1 (or the pseudogene TRBV3-2) to TRBJ1-2; 8 positions match TRBD1. CDR1 is LGHDT, CDR2 YNNKEL, per germline (reference sequence). The CDR3 contains 15 residues. J was trimmed by 0 bases and V by 4 bases; bases with no gene match: 4. CDR3 DNA sequence: TGTGCCAGCAGCCTTGGACAGGGTACTAACTATGGCTACACCTTC. It codes for CASSLGQGTNYGYTF.

The chain carries TRBV4-1 and TRBJ2-1, with TRBD1 matching over 10 bases. The CDR3 sequence is 14 residues long. V trimming: 2 bases; J trimming: 10 bases; junction bases outside the gene matches: 5. Germline CDR1 is MGHRA and CDR2 is YSYEKL. The CDR3 spells CASSQKDRGPEQFF. The CDR3, as DNA: TGCGCCAGCAGCCAAAAAGACAGGGGGCCCGAGCAGTTCTTC.

This rearrangement joins TRBV5-5 to TRBJ1-1; no clear D gene. The CDR3 runs to 14 residues. Germline V gene lookup returns CDR1 SGHKS and CDR2 YYEKEE (reference sequence). With 7 bases removed from V and 2 bases from J, the gap between germline ends came to 15 bases. DNA of the CDR3: TGTGCCAGCGCGGTAGAGATCTTAAACACTGAAGCTTTCTTT. It encodes CASAVEILNTEAFF.

The V and J genes are TRBV7-9 and TRBJ2-7; D may be TRBD1 (6 bases). Trimming removed 5 bases at V and 6 bases at J, with 17 bases between. CDR1 is SEHNR, CDR2 FQNEAQ, per germline (reference sequence). The CDR3 extends over 14 amino acids. CDR3 protein: CASSDQGWGSEQYF. CDR3 nucleotide sequence: TGTGCCAGCAGCGATCAGGGGTGGGGATCCGAGCAGTACTTC.

J is TRBJ2-3 and V is TRBV9; the D is unclear. This CDR3 is 13 amino acids long. Trimming cost V 1 base and J 2 bases, with 5 bases left between them. Per the germline V gene, CDR1 is SGDLS and CDR2 is YYNGEE. CDR3 sequence (DNA): TGTGCCAGCAGCGTACGATTCACAGATACGCAGTATTTT. Protein product: CASSVRFTDTQYF.

The table lists this clone with a count of one. This chain uses TRBV5-5 with TRBJ2-6, with D possibly TRBD2 on 5 matching bases. The CDR3 is 18 residues long. V shed 0 bases and J shed 0 bases, with 13 bases lying between them. Per the germline V gene, CDR1 is SGHKS and CDR2 is YYEKEE (reference sequence). CDR3 amino acids: CASSLERTAYSGANVLTF. CDR3 nucleotide sequence: TGTGCCAGCAGCTTGGAGCGGACTGCCTACTCTGGGGCCAACGTCCTGACTTTC.

The chain links TRBV4-2 to TRBJ2-3; D may be TRBD1 (5 bases). Germline V lookup: CDR1 LGHNA, CDR2 YNFKEQ. The CDR3 has 14 amino acids. Deletions cut 1 base from V and 3 bases from J, with 8 bases between. This CDR3 is CASSQVSGTDTQYF. The CDR3 bases are TGTGCCAGCAGCCAAGTATCAGGGACAGATACGCAGTATTTT.

This rearrangement joins TRBV28 to TRBJ2-7, with 7 positions matching TRBD1. Germline V gives CDR1 MDHEN, CDR2 SYDVKM. This CDR3 has 15 residues. V was clipped by 7 bases and J by 2 bases; unmatched bases: 11. The CDR3 region is CASTPPPTGTYEQYF. The DNA for the CDR3 is TGTGCCAGCACCCCTCCCCCGACAGGGACCTACGAGCAGTACTTC. The full variable domain, rest sourced from reference TRBV28 and TRBJ2-7, is DVKVTQSSRYLVKRTGEKVFLECVQDMDHENMFWYRQDPGLGLRLIYFSYDVKMKEKGDIPEGYSVSREKKERFSLILESASTNQTSMYLCASTPPPTGTYEQYFGPGTRLTVT.

This chain uses TRBV7-2 with TRBJ1-5, with 8 bases aligning to TRBD1. V lost 5 bases, J lost 6 bases, and 12 bases stayed unmatched. Per the germline V gene, CDR1 is SGHTA and CDR2 is FQGNSA. The CDR3 is 16 amino acids. The CDR3 coding sequence is TGTGCCAGCAGCCCAGACACAGGGGGGTTAAGTCAGCCCCAGCATTTT. It is translated as CASSPDTGGLSQPQHF.

The chain uses TRBV14 and TRBJ2-3; weak D call: TRBD2 (5 bases). Per the germline V gene, CDR1 is SGHDN and CDR2 is FVKESK. The CDR3 is 14 amino acids. V was shortened by 4 bases and J by 0 bases, with 8 bases between the two germline ends. The CDR3 is CASSLSVSTDTQYF. DNA of the CDR3: TGTGCCAGCAGCCTTAGCGTAAGCACAGATACGCAGTATTTT.

This clone came up once. The CDR3 nucleotides read TGTGCCAGCAGCCGAAGGACCTTTCCTCCCTCTCTCTCTGGAAACACCATATATTTT. Protein product: CASSRRTFPPSLSGNTIYF. The chain employs TRBV13 and TRBJ1-3; D uncertain. The germline V gene encodes CDR1 PRHDT and CDR2 FYEKMQ (reference sequence). This CDR3 comprises 19 residues. Trimming took off 5 bases at V and 0 bases at J, with 23 bases between the two ends.

This sequence joins TRBV25-1 and TRBJ2-3, with D unclear. Germline CDR1 MGHDK, CDR2 SYGVNS. The CDR3 has 15 residues. Between the trimmed V and J ends, which lost 3 bases and 4 bases, there was a span of 14 bases. CDR3 region: CASSDAVPIPDTQYF. CDR3 nucleotide sequence: TGTGCCAGCAGTGATGCCGTCCCGATCCCAGATACGCAGTATTTT.

This chain uses TRBV3-1 (or the pseudogene TRBV3-2) with TRBJ2-7; D not certain. Trimming removed 5 bases from V and 1 base from J, with 3 bases in between. CDR3 length equals 11 residues. Germline values: CDR1 LGHDT, CDR2 YNNKEL (reference sequence). This CDR3 is CASSSSYEQYF. The CDR3 DNA reads TGTGCCAGCAGCTCTTCCTACGAGCAGTACTTC.

This clone was seen just once. V gene TRBV6-2 or TRBV6-3 combines with J gene TRBJ1-5; D remains ambiguous. The CDR3 has 14 amino acids. Germline CDR1 and CDR2: MNHEY and SVGEGT. Trimming removed 0 bases from V and 7 bases from J, with 10 bases in between. CDR3: CASSYSPLAQPQHF. Here the CDR3 DNA reads TGTGCCAGCAGTTACTCGCCCCTGGCACAGCCCCAGCATTTT.

The genes are TRBV29-1 and TRBJ1-4; D might be TRBD1 (5 bases). Trimming stripped 4 bases from V and 0 bases from J, with 9 bases between. The CDR3 loop spans 14 amino acids. CDR1 is SQVTM and CDR2 is ANQGSEA in the germline V gene. CDR3 loop: CSVGGRPTNEKLFF. The CDR3 DNA reads TGCAGCGTTGGGGGACGGCCAACTAATGAAAAACTGTTTTTT.

Details on this clone: This sample also contains other DNA sequences that code for the same CDR3. This chain links TRBV18 with TRBJ1-1; maybe TRBD1 (5 bases). Germline CDR1 is KGHSH and CDR2 is LQKENI. The CDR3 loop spans 14 amino acids. V lost 3 bases to trimming and J lost 0 bases, with 8 bases between them. CDR3 sequence (DNA): TGTGCCAGCTCACCGGCGGGGGTGAACACTGAAGCTTTCTTT. The encoded protein is CASSPAGVNTEAFF. The entire variable domain, with the rest obtained from reference TRBV18 and TRBJ1-1, is as follows: NAGVMQNPRHLVRRRGQEARLRCSPMKGHSHVYWYRQLPEEGLKFMVYLQKENIIDESGMPKERFSAEFPKEGPSILRIQQVVRGDSAAYFCASSPAGVNTEAFFGQGTRLTVV.

The CDR3 DNA reads TGTGCCAGCAGTCAGCGGACGGGCTCTAACTATGGCTACACCTTC. Amino acids: CASSQRTGSNYGYTF. V gene TRBV6-5 combines with J gene TRBJ1-2; no clear D. The CDR3 contains 15 residues. Looked up from germline, CDR1 is MNHEY and CDR2 is SVGAGI. V gave up 5 bases and J gave up 0 bases, with 13 bases separating them.

This rearrangement joins TRBV30 to TRBJ1-2, with D unresolved. Germline CDR1 is GTSNPN and CDR2 is SVGIG (reference sequence). With 0 bases removed from V and 7 bases from J, the gap between germline ends came to 9 bases. This CDR3 spans 12 amino acids. The CDR3 reads CAWSVLVGGYTF. The CDR3 DNA reads TGTGCCTGGAGTGTACTTGTGGGTGGCTACACCTTC.

This chain uses TRBV5-4 with TRBJ2-6, with a weak D call TRBD2 (5 bases). The CDR3 has 16 residues. V was pared by 0 bases and J by 0 bases, with 7 bases between. Germline CDR1 reads SGHNT; CDR2 reads YYREEE (reference sequence). CDR3 amino acids: CASSLGRPSGANVLTF. The CDR3 nucleotides are TGTGCCAGCAGCTTGGGGAGGCCCTCTGGGGCCAACGTCCTGACTTTC.

The V call is TRBV1, the J call TRBJ2-1; the table's TRBD2 call for D was not verified on the DNA. TRBV1 has pseudogene status. The CDR3 covers 19 residues. The CDR3 sequence is CTSSQDQTLAGCSYNEQFF. CDR3 bases: TGCACCAGCAGCCAAGATCAGACACTAGCGGGATGCTCCTACAATGAGCAGTTCTTC.